The rows below give T cell receptor beta chains drawn from one sample of a study of graft-versus-host responses after intestinal transplantation. TCRdb keeps only in-frame clones here, not all; method: immunoSEQ multiplex PCR. The sample consists of some 79,000 clones, 85% to 90% of them appearing once. No antigens are known for them. This sample comprised unstimulated CD4+ T cells sorted from spleen or lymph node cells, obtained before intestinal transplant. The source of these receptors is a human donor who received an intestinal transplant. Each CDR3 is given with its conserved first and last residue. D genes are given only for firm matches. Size is omitted from some rows. Given values are once, few, many or a class for expanded clones.

clone_size	v_call	d_call	j_call	cdr3_aa	cdr3_nt
-	TRBV5-6	TRBD1	TRBJ2-5	CASSPVTGQETQYF	TGTGCCAGCAGCCCCGTGACAGGGCAGGAGACCCAGTACTTC
-	TRBV18	-	TRBJ1-4	CASSPLGPPTTNEKLFF	TGTGCCAGCTCACCCCTCGGTCCGCCAACAACTAATGAAAAACTGTTTTTT
-	TRBV2	-	TRBJ2-7	CASSSEVAHEQYF	TGTGCCAGCAGTTCAGAGGTCGCCCACGAGCAGTACTTC
-	TRBV7-9	-	TRBJ2-2	CASSLDLGELFF	TGTGCCAGCAGCTTAGATCTTGGGGAGCTGTTTTTT
-	TRBV2	TRBD1	TRBJ1-1	CASSADRGGRTEAFF	TGTGCCAGCAGCGCGGACAGGGGGGGTAGGACTGAAGCTTTCTTT
-	TRBV5-1	TRBD2	TRBJ2-3	CASSLDSGGSGDTQYF	TGCGCCAGCAGCTTGGATAGCGGGGGGTCCGGGGATACGCAGTATTTT
once	TRBV4-2	TRBD2	TRBJ2-5	CASSQALRLAGAGEQYF	TGTGCCAGCAGCCAAGCCTTACGACTAGCGGGAGCGGGGGAGCAGTACTTC
-	TRBV27	-	TRBJ1-1	CASSPEGRMNTEAFF	TGTGCCAGCAGTCCAGAGGGTCGTATGAACACTGAAGCTTTCTTT
-	TRBV19	-	TRBJ1-4	CASSIAQVNEKLFF	TGTGCCAGTAGTATAGCACAGGTGAATGAAAAACTGTTTTTT
-	TRBV25-1	TRBD1	TRBJ2-1	CASSGFGTGRGEQFF	TGTGCCAGCAGTGGGTTCGGGACAGGGAGAGGTGAGCAGTTCTTC
-	TRBV7-6	TRBD2	TRBJ2-3	CASSLALRLAGGTRNTDTQYF	TGTGCCAGCAGCTTAGCGCTTCGACTAGCGGGGGGGACTAGGAACACAGATACGCAGTATTTT
-	TRBV2	-	TRBJ1-2	CASRDRKDGSFGYTF	TGTGCCAGCAGAGATCGAAAAGACGGGTCGTTTGGCTACACCTTC
-	TRBV6-5	TRBD1	TRBJ2-5	CASSRGQGAGTQYF	TGTGCCAGCAGCCGCGGACAGGGGGCTGGGACCCAGTACTTC
-	TRBV14	-	TRBJ2-7	CASSQLTGSYEQYF	TGTGCCAGCAGCCAGTTAACGGGCTCCTACGAGCAGTACTTC
-	TRBV6-1	-	TRBJ2-7	CASSHRVSYEQYF	TGTGCCAGCAGTCACAGGGTTTCGTACGAGCAGTACTTC
-	TRBV4-1	TRBD1	TRBJ2-7	CASSQEGQSYEQYF	TGCGCCAGCAGCCAAGAGGGACAGTCGTACGAGCAGTACTTC
-	TRBV18	TRBD1	TRBJ1-2	CASSPTTGGFYGYTF	TGTGCCAGCTCACCAACGACAGGGGGCTTCTATGGCTACACCTTC
-	TRBV6-1	TRBD1	TRBJ1-2	CASTPGQADYGYTF	TGTGCCAGCACTCCTGGACAGGCGGACTATGGCTACACCTTC
few	TRBV7-2	-	TRBJ2-7	CASSPGGSSYEQYF	TGTGCCAGCAGCCCTGGAGGGTCCTCCTACGAGCAGTACTTC
few	TRBV5-4	-	TRBJ1-6	CASSLGGQRNSPLHF	TGTGCCAGCAGCTTGGGCGGACAGAGGAATTCACCCCTCCACTTT
-	TRBV27	TRBD1	TRBJ2-5	CASSILGQGVGTQYF	TGTGCCAGCAGTATCCTCGGACAGGGTGTTGGGACCCAGTACTTC
-	TRBV9	TRBD1	TRBJ1-4	CASSVTGDRGEKLFF	TGTGCCAGCAGCGTCACAGGGGATAGGGGTGAAAAACTGTTTTTT
-	TRBV30	TRBD1	TRBJ2-3	CAFYRGQQDTQYF	TGTGCCTTTTACAGGGGGCAACAAGATACGCAGTATTTT
-	TRBV9	-	TRBJ1-6	CASSVLGGDSPLHF	TGTGCCAGCAGCGTCTTAGGGGGGGATTCACCCCTCCACTTT
-	TRBV30	-	TRBJ2-3	CACIPEGGTDTQYF	TGTGCCTGCATTCCCGAGGGGGGCACAGATACGCAGTATTTT
-	TRBV4-1	TRBD2	TRBJ2-6	CASSQGGGSGANVLTF	TGCGCCAGCAGCCAAGGGGGGGGATCTGGGGCCAACGTCCTGACTTTC
-	TRBV6-1	TRBD1	TRBJ1-4	CASSEIRGATNEKLFF	TGTGCCAGCAGTGAAATCAGGGGGGCAACTAATGAAAAACTGTTTTTT
-	TRBV28	-	TRBJ2-7	CASTLGGQSYEQYF	TGTGCCAGCACCCTGGGGGGACAGTCCTACGAGCAGTACTTC
-	TRBV6-5	-	TRBJ1-1	CASSYGGGEAFF	TGTGCCAGCAGTTACGGCGGAGGTGAAGCTTTCTTT
-	TRBV28	-	TRBJ1-2	CASSRTRAYGYTF	TGTGCCAGCAGTCGTACTAGGGCATATGGCTACACCTTC
-	TRBV7-8	TRBD1	TRBJ2-7	CASSSRDRGTGEQYF	TGTGCCAGCAGCTCCCGGGACAGGGGAACCGGGGAGCAGTACTTC
-	TRBV28	-	TRBJ2-7	CASGLAPQVTQYF	TGTGCCAGCGGCCTTGCACCACAGGTCACTCAGTACTTC
-	TRBV29-1	-	TRBJ1-1	CSVRIFDSRGTEAFF	TGCAGCGTGCGAATCTTCGACAGCCGAGGCACTGAAGCTTTCTTT
-	TRBV6-5	TRBD1	TRBJ1-2	CASSTPTGGNYGYTF	TGTGCCAGCAGCACCCCGACAGGGGGCAACTATGGCTACACCTTC
-	TRBV6-5	-	TRBJ1-2	CASVQGGRYGYTF	TGTGCCAGCGTCCAGGGAGGCAGGTATGGCTACACCTTC
few	TRBV5-1	TRBD1	TRBJ1-2	CASSVSGGSNYGYTF	TGCGCCAGCAGCGTGTCAGGGGGCTCAAACTATGGCTACACCTTC
-	TRBV4-2	-	TRBJ1-5	CASSQVGGRTSNQPQHF	TGTGCCAGCAGCCAAGTAGGAGGGAGGACGAGCAATCAGCCCCAGCATTTT
-	TRBV9	-	TRBJ1-3	CASSPPGGISGNTIYF	TGTGCCAGCAGCCCCCCCGGGGGGATCTCTGGAAACACCATATATTTT
-	TRBV15	TRBD1	TRBJ1-2	CATSTGQGGSYGYTF	TGTGCCACCAGCACCGGACAGGGAGGTAGCTATGGCTACACCTTC
-	TRBV30	-	TRBJ2-2	CAWSVWGAGELFF	TGTGCCTGGAGTGTATGGGGGGCCGGGGAGCTGTTTTTT
-	TRBV28	-	TRBJ1-1	CASSLSLTGTNTEAFF	TGTGCCAGCAGTTTATCCCTCACAGGCACGAACACTGAAGCTTTCTTT
-	TRBV5-1	-	TRBJ2-7	CASSLVTGSSYEQYF	TGCGCCAGCAGCTTGGTTACAGGGTCGTCCTACGAGCAGTACTTC
-	TRBV7-6	-	TRBJ2-7	CASSLAESGYEQYF	TGTGCCAGCAGCTTAGCGGAGTCGGGTTACGAGCAGTACTTC
-	TRBV5-4	TRBD1	TRBJ2-1	CASSVRDRYNEQFF	TGTGCCAGCAGCGTCCGGGACAGGTACAATGAGCAGTTCTTC
-	TRBV19	TRBD1	TRBJ2-5	CASSRGTGFHQETQYF	TGTGCCAGTAGTAGGGGGACAGGTTTTCACCAAGAGACCCAGTACTTC
-	TRBV28	-	TRBJ2-7	CASSLMGQAVEQYF	TGTGCCAGCAGTCTCATGGGGCAGGCAGTGGAGCAGTACTTC
-	TRBV27	-	TRBJ1-1	CASSSTVNTEAFF	TGTGCCAGCAGTTCGACAGTGAACACTGAAGCTTTCTTT
once	TRBV12-2	-	TRBJ2-7	CASRFHRARLSYEQYF	TGTGCAAGTCGCTTTCACAGGGCTCGCCTTTCCTACGAGCAGTACTTC
-	TRBV19	TRBD1	TRBJ2-5	CASSRGIGETQYF	TGTGCCAGTAGCAGGGGGATAGGAGAGACCCAGTACTTC
-	TRBV4-1	-	TRBJ2-3	CASSLSGQTDTQYF	TGCGCCAGCAGCCTCTCGGGACAAACAGATACGCAGTATTTT
-	TRBV7-8	TRBD1	TRBJ1-1	CASSLGGGQANTEAFF	TGTGCCAGCAGCTTGGGGGGCGGACAGGCGAACACTGAAGCTTTCTTT
-	TRBV9	-	TRBJ2-5	CASSVAPGQGETQYF	TGTGCCAGCAGCGTAGCACCGGGTCAAGGAGAGACCCAGTACTTC
-	TRBV18	-	TRBJ2-3	CASSPIPGQGTDTQYF	TGTGCCAGCTCACCTATCCCGGGACAAGGCACAGATACGCAGTATTTT
-	TRBV11-2	-	TRBJ2-1	CASSYPSGGAEQFF	TGTGCCAGCAGCTACCCCAGCGGAGGGGCTGAGCAGTTCTTC
-	TRBV11-3	-	TRBJ1-2	CASSAQGDYGYTF	TGTGCCAGCAGCGCACAGGGAGACTATGGCTACACCTTC
-	TRBV28	TRBD1	TRBJ1-2	CASSSTGAMNYGYTF	TGTGCCAGCAGTTCGACAGGGGCTATGAACTATGGCTACACCTTC
-	TRBV2	-	TRBJ1-5	CASSDSIGGNQPQHF	TGTGCCAGCAGTGACTCTATCGGGGGTAATCAGCCCCAGCATTTT
-	TRBV14	-	TRBJ1-5	CASSQENYRESNQPQHF	TGTGCCAGCAGCCAAGAGAATTACAGGGAGAGCAATCAGCCCCAGCATTTT
-	TRBV6-1	TRBD1	TRBJ1-2	CASRSGQGNGYTF	TGTGCCAGCCGAAGTGGACAGGGGAATGGCTACACCTTC